This T cell receptor (beta chain) was found in a study of early T cells in non-severe SARS-CoV-2 infection. Across the study: With bulk RNA from unsorted whole blood as input, sequencing yielded unpaired chains. Study conclusions and caveats: The study's VDJdb matching favored anti-spike CD8 responses and missed private and CD4 specificities.

This clonotype was seen at least ten times. Its target is unknown. Unique molecular identifiers (one per individual cDNA molecule) were attached. MiXCR was run by TCRdb on the 5' RACE reads, yielding one entry per CDR3 protein. The repertoire holds 120,000 or so distinct CDR3 sequences, 10% to 15% seen once, with 3.5% to 4% in the top ten. Source: whole blood, taken at baseline. This TCR derives from an adult who was a healthcare worker with PCR-confirmed SARS-CoV-2 infection or an uninfected control (not recorded which).

CDR3 amino acids: CASSLWNTGELFF. As DNA, the CDR3 is TGTGCCAGCAGCTTGTGGAACACCGGGGAGCTGTTTTTT. This rearrangement joins TRBV5-4 to TRBJ2-2; D is unclear. Per germline, CDR1 SGHNT and CDR2 YYREEE (reference sequence). Trimming removed 1 base at V and 1 base at J, with 2 bases between. The length of the CDR3 is 13 residues.